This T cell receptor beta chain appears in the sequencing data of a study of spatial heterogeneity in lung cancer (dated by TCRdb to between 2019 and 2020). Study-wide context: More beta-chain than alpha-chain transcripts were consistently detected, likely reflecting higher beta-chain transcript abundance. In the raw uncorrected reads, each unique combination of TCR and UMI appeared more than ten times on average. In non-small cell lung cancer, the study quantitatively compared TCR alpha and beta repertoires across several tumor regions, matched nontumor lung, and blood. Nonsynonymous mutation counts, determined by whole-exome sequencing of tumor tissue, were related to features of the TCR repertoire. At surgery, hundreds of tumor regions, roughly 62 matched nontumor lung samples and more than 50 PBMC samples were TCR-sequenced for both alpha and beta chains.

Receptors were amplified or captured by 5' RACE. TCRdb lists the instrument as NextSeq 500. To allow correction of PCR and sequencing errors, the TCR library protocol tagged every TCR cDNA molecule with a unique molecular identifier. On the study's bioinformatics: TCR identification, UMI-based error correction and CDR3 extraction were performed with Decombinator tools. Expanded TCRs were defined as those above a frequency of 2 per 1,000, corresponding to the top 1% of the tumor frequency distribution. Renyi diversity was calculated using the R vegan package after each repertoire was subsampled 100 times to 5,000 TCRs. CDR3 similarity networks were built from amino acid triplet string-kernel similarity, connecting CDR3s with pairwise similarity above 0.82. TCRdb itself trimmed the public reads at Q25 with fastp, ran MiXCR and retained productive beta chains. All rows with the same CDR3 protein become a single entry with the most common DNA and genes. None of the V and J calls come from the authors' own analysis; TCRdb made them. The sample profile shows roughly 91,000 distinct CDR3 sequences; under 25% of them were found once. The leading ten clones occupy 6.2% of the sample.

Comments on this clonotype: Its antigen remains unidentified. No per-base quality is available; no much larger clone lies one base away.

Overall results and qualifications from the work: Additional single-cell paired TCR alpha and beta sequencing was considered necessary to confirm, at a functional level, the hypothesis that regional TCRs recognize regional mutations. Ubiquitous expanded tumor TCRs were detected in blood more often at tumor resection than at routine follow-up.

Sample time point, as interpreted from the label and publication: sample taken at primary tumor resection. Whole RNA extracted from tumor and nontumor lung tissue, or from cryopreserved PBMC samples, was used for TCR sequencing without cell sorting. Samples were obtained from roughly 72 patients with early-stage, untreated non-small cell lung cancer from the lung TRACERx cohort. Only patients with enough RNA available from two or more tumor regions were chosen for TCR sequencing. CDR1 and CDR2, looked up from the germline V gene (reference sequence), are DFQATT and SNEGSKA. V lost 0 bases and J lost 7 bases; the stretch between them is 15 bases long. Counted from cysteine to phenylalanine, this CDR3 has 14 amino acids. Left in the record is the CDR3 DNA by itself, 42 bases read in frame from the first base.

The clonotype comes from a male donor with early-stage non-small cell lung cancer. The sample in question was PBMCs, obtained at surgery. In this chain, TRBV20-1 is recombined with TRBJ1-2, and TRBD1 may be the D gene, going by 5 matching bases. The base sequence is TGCAGTGCTAGAGAGATAACGGGGCTCGGTGGCTACACCTTC. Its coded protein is CSAREITGLGGYTF.